This entry features one TCR beta chain sequence. Using immunoSEQ multiplex PCR, the repertoire was profiled, and TCRdb retains in-frame clones only, with some absent. The repertoire holds tens of thousands of clones, with 85% to 90% as singletons. This sample was included in a study of PD-L1 blockade in urothelial cancer. Study as a whole: Blood drawn 3 weeks (second dose) and 6 weeks after treatment start was analyzed.

CDR3 size: 14 residues. Time point here: pretreatment peripheral blood. Sequencing was performed on PBMCs, taken around atezolizumab (anti-PD-L1) treatment. The rearrangement links TRBV21-1 to TRBJ1-1. TRBV21-1 is a pseudogene. This clonotype was obtained from a man in his sixties with urothelial cancer. This CDR3 reads CASSFPGDNTEAFF. CDR3 sequence (DNA): TGTGCCAGCAGCTTTCCGGGAGACAACACTGAAGCTTTCTTT.